The clone carrying this T cell receptor beta chain was counted between two and nine times. Its antigen is as yet unknown. This sample is part of a study of identical twins. Whole-study results and caveats: Partial confounding of zero-insertion analyses by invariant MAIT and iNKT cells was possible.

Unique molecular identifiers were in the cDNA, with template-switch universal primer binding. MiXCR, applied by TCRdb to the 5' RACE reads, yields one record per CDR3 protein. The sample holds 450,000 or so distinct CDR3 sequences, 12% to 15% seen once. CDR3 length: 14 residues. The V end was cut by 2 bases, the J end by 6 bases, with 13 bases between. Germline V lookup: CDR1 DFQATT, CDR2 SNEGSKA (reference sequence). This same sample was also taken into another study, of yellow fever vaccine responses in identical twins.

The chain carries TRBV20-1 and TRBJ2-2, with D unclear. The sample taken for sequencing was CD4+ T cells sorted from blood. The sequence was obtained from a woman between 18 and 29 years old in good health. The CDR3 bases are TGCAGTGCTAGACCGCGGTCTTTGGCCGGGGAGCTGTTTTTT. This codes for CSARPRSLAGELFF.